The clone carrying this T cell receptor beta chain was counted between two and nine times. Measured with immunoSEQ multiplex PCR; TCRdb has only the in-frame clones, and not every one. The sample shows about 310,000 clones, 89% of them seen only once. Enrollees, about 18 to 90 years old, lived in 20 to 25 US areas. Participant-given clinical history determined each cohort assignment. Recovery among Cohort 3 donors was established by two negative PCRs, clearance, or symptom resolution. The data were obtained in a study of blood T cell repertoires in COVID-19. Looked up from germline, CDR1 is LNHDA and CDR2 is SQIVND (reference sequence). V lost 6 bases to trimming and J lost 3 bases; unmatched junction nucleotides: 5. The CDR3 is 14 residues long.

Sequencing was carried out using PBMCs or T cells enriched from blood (not recorded which). The receptor was derived from a middle-aged woman who had recovered from COVID-19. This sequence joins TRBV19 and TRBJ2-5; 9 nucleotides agree with TRBD2. Here the CDR3 DNA reads TGTGCCAGTAGAGTGTCTAGCGGGAAAGAGACCCAGTACTTC. Its protein is CASRVSSGKETQYF.